This T cell receptor beta chain was identified in a study of cytomegalovirus exposure and HLA in healthy donors. The CDR3 is 18 amino acids. TCRdb keeps only in-frame clones here, not all; method: immunoSEQ multiplex PCR. The sample lists about 360,000 clones, about nine tenths occurring once. The genes are TRBV1 and TRBJ2-7; the table's D call of TRBD2 was not tested on the DNA. TRBV1 is flagged as a pseudogene. This sequence was found in a woman aged 18-29 years in good health and CMV-seronegative. Source material: PBMCs. In DNA, the CDR3 is TGCACCAGCAGCCAAGTCGCGACTAGCGGGAGCCCCTCCTACGAGCAGTACTTC. Translated: CTSSQVATSGSPSYEQYF.